Listed here are 29 T cell receptor beta chains from one sample, sequenced in a study of PD-L1 blockade in urothelial cancer. Time point: peripheral blood 6 weeks after treatment start. Here immunoSEQ multiplex PCR was the method, and the copy in TCRdb shows in-frame clones only, minus some. The table has some 39,000 clones, around 83% seen once. The material sequenced was PBMCs, taken around atezolizumab (anti-PD-L1) treatment. Source of these receptors: an older man with urothelial cancer.

The V call is TRBV4-2, the J call TRBJ2-1; 9 positions match TRBD1. In germline, CDR1 is LGHNA, CDR2 YNFKEQ. The V gene end was trimmed by 1 base and the J gene end by 6 bases; junction bases not matched to a gene: 4. This CDR3 region has 15 residues. The CDR3 DNA is TGTGCCAGCAGCCAAGCAATGGGACAGGGCAATGAGCAGTTCTTC. Amino acids: CASSQAMGQGNEQFF.

The rearrangement uses TRBV6-5 and TRBJ2-7; 8 bases align to TRBD1. The CDR3 consists of 15 residues. With V trimmed by 6 bases and J by 9 bases, 16 bases remained unmatched. Germline V lookup: CDR1 MNHEY, CDR2 SVGAGI. The CDR3 sequence: CASSPGQGFYVGQYF. CDR3 DNA sequence: TGTGCCAGCAGCCCCGGACAGGGATTTTACGTCGGGCAGTACTTC.

The chain uses TRBV28 and TRBJ1-1; tentatively, D is TRBD1 (6 bases). The CDR3 runs 14 residues. V lost 8 bases and J 9 bases, leaving 22 bases between the germline ends. Germline V gene data show CDR1 as MDHEN and CDR2 as SYDVKM. This CDR3 is CASAPGSGGLKAFF. As DNA, the CDR3 is TGTGCCAGCGCCCCCGGCAGTGGGGGCTTGAAAGCTTTCTTT.

This clone showed up just a few times. V and J are TRBV5-1 and TRBJ1-4; TRBD1 aligns across 10 bases. After removal of 4 bases from V and 4 bases from J, the junction contained 4 bases not matched to a gene. Germline lookup yields CDR1 SGHRS and CDR2 YFSETQ. This CDR3 is built from 15 residues. This CDR3 is CASSKDRGDNEKLFF. The CDR3 DNA reads TGCGCCAGCAGCAAGGACAGGGGGGATAATGAAAAACTGTTTTTT.

The rearrangement links TRBV18 to TRBJ2-7; D gene uncertain. V was trimmed by 3 bases and J by 5 bases, leaving 14 bases between them. Germline loops: CDR1 KGHSH, CDR2 LQKENI. The CDR3 has 14 amino acids. The CDR3 reads CASSPVASENEQYF. The CDR3, as DNA: TGTGCCAGCTCACCGGTTGCTAGTGAAAACGAGCAGTACTTC.

This clone is a singleton in its sample. The chain recombines TRBV7-2 with TRBJ1-1; 8 bases line up with TRBD1. CDR3 length: 15 residues. CDR1 is SGHTA and CDR2 is FQGNSA in the germline V gene. V was pared by 1 base and J by 5 bases, with 6 bases of the junction left unmatched. CDR3 loop: CASSLEAGGATEAFF. Written as DNA, the CDR3 is TGTGCCAGCAGCTTAGAAGCAGGGGGCGCAACTGAAGCTTTCTTT.

The chain is built from TRBV21-1 and TRBJ2-2; TRBD1, the table's D call, was not compared with the DNA. TRBV21-1 is termed a pseudogene. The CDR3 runs to 15 residues. DNA for the CDR3: TGTGCCAGCATTCGACAGGGGGTCGGCACCGGGGAGCTGTTTTTT. Its protein product is CASIRQGVGTGELFF.

The gene calls are TRBV19 and TRBJ2-1; the D gene is possibly TRBD1 (5 bases). Trimming removed 7 bases at V and 2 bases at J, with 9 bases between. The CDR3 spans 13 residues. Germline assignment: CDR1 LNHDA and CDR2 SQIVND (reference sequence). The CDR3 coding sequence is TGTGCCAGTACAGGGATAGCCTACAATGAGCAGTTCTTC. This sequence encodes CASTGIAYNEQFF. Full variable domain (outside the CDR3, taken from reference TRBV19 and TRBJ2-1): DGGITQSPKYLFRKEGQNVTLSCEQNLNHDAMYWYRQDPGQGLRLIYYSQIVNDFQKGDIAEGYSVSREKKESFPLTVTSAQKNPTAFYLCASTGIAYNEQFFGPGTRLTVL.

This clone has a handful of counts. V and J are TRBV23-1 and TRBJ1-2, with D perhaps matching TRBD1 (6 bases). TRBV23-1 is sorted into the ORF group, with uncertain function. The CDR3 totals 13 residues. The V end was cut by 2 bases, the J end by 8 bases, with 12 bases between. CDR3: CASSQQKGQGYTF. DNA for the CDR3: TGCGCCAGCAGTCAACAGAAAGGACAGGGCTACACCTTC.

V is TRBV10-3 and J is TRBJ2-7, with TRBD1 as a possible D gene (6 bases). This CDR3 has 14 amino acids. The germline V and J ends were trimmed by 2 bases and 5 bases, with 13 bases remaining between them. Germline V CDR1 and CDR2: ENHRY, SYGVKD. CDR3 DNA sequence: TGTGCCATCAGTGAGCAGGGGATGATCGACGAGCAGTACTTC. Translated: CAISEQGMIDEQYF.

This clone was picked up one time. The chain recombines TRBV18 with TRBJ2-7, with 10 bases matching TRBD1. In germline, CDR1 is KGHSH, CDR2 LQKENI. The CDR3 totals 16 residues. The ends lost 4 bases at V and 6 bases at J; junction bases unmatched: 12. The CDR3 DNA is TGTGCCAGCTCACAATTACTTGGACAGGGGGATGGCGAGCAGTACTTC. Amino acids: CASSQLLGQGDGEQYF.

The chain carries TRBV5-6 and TRBJ2-1, with 8 bases aligning to TRBD2. V trimming: 0 bases; J trimming: 2 bases; junction bases outside the gene matches: 7. This CDR3 has 17 residues. The germline gives CDR1 SGHDT, CDR2 YYEEEE. This CDR3 reads CASSLAVVAGPYNEQFF. The CDR3 DNA is TGTGCCAGCAGCTTGGCGGTTGTAGCGGGACCCTACAATGAGCAGTTCTTC. The complete variable domain, with remaining parts taken from reference TRBV5-6 and TRBJ2-1, reads DAGVTQSPTHLIKTRGQQVTLRCSPKSGHDTVSWYQQALGQGPQFIFQYYEEEERQRGNFPDRFSGHQFPNYSSELNVNALLLGDSALYLCASSLAVVAGPYNEQFFGPGTRLTVL.

The V call is TRBV28, the J call TRBJ2-5; 8 bases are a match to TRBD2. The CDR3 spans 18 residues. J was trimmed by 0 bases and V by 1 base; bases with no gene match: 10. Germline V gene sequence: CDR1 MDHEN, CDR2 SYDVKM. CDR3 protein: CASSLSLAGGQYQETQYF. The CDR3 nucleotides read TGTGCCAGCAGTTTATCGCTAGCGGGCGGGCAGTACCAAGAGACCCAGTACTTC.

The chain has TRBV6-1 and TRBJ1-2, with TRBD1 as a possible D gene (6 bases). The CDR3 length is 13 residues. The germline CDR1 and CDR2 sequences are MNHNS and SASEGT. Trimming removed 3 bases from V and 7 bases from J, with 12 bases in between. CDR3 residues: CASSDDRSTGYTF. DNA of the CDR3: TGTGCCAGCAGTGACGACAGGAGCACTGGCTACACCTTC.

The chain recombines TRBV27 with TRBJ1-4, with a possible D match to TRBD1 (6 bases). CDR1 MNHEY and CDR2 SMNVEV come from the germline V gene (reference sequence). Trimming left V 4 bases short and J 5 bases short, with 14 bases between. There are 15 residues in the CDR3. CDR3 bases: TGTGCCAGCAGTTCCCAACAGGGCGGAAATGAAAAACTGTTTTTT. Its protein product is CASSSQQGGNEKLFF. Full variable domain (rest looked up from reference TRBV27 and TRBJ1-4): EAQVTQNPRYLITVTGKKLTVTCSQNMNHEYMSWYRQDPGLGLRQIYYSMNVEVTDKGDVPEGYKVSRKEKRNFPLILESPSPNQTSLYFCASSSQQGGNEKLFFGSGTQLSVL.

The V and J genes are TRBV5-4 and TRBJ2-1; tentative D call: TRBD2 (5 bases). V was pared by 0 bases and J by 5 bases, with 6 bases between. CDR1 and CDR2 (germline): SGHNT, YYREEE (reference sequence). The CDR3 contains 13 residues. The CDR3 DNA sequence: TGTGCCAGCAGCTTGGTCGGGGACAATGAGCAGTTCTTC. It encodes CASSLVGDNEQFF.

In its sample, this clone was seen once. V is TRBV7-2 and J is TRBJ2-7; D might be TRBD2 (6 bases). CDR3 size: 14 residues. Germline CDR1 reads SGHTA; CDR2 reads FQGNSA. Trimming cost V 1 base and J 0 bases, with 7 bases left between them. The CDR3 DNA reads TGTGCCAGCAGCTTAGAGGAGGGCTCCTACGAGCAGTACTTC. It yields the protein CASSLEEGSYEQYF. Based on the CDR3 plus reference TRBV7-2 and TRBJ2-7, the full variable domain is GAGVSQSPSNKVTEKGKDVELRCDPISGHTALYWYRQSLGQGLEFLIYFQGNSAPDKSGLPSDRFSAERTGGSVSTLTIQRTQQEDSAVYLCASSLEEGSYEQYFGPGTRLTVT.

The rearrangement joins TRBV10-2 to TRBJ1-1; D may be TRBD1 (5 bases). This CDR3 comprises 15 residues. CDR1 is WSHSY, CDR2 SAAADI, per germline. Trimming took off 2 bases at V and 1 base at J, with 11 bases between the two ends. The CDR3 here is CASSEKTDRNTEAFF. The DNA for the CDR3 is TGCGCCAGCAGTGAGAAGACAGACCGGAACACTGAAGCTTTCTTT.

The chain is built from TRBV5-1 and TRBJ2-2; 10 nucleotides agree with TRBD1. Looked up from germline, CDR1 is SGHRS and CDR2 is YFSETQ. J was trimmed by 5 bases and V by 2 bases; bases with no gene match: 6. This CDR3 has 16 residues. The CDR3 protein is CASSLVGQGPTGELFF. The CDR3 coding sequence is TGCGCCAGCAGCTTAGTGGGACAGGGGCCAACCGGGGAGCTGTTTTTT.

The chain combines TRBV5-1 with TRBJ2-2; 10 positions agree with TRBD1. V shed 0 bases, J shed 3 bases, and the junction held 2 bases outside the gene matches. Germline V gives CDR1 SGHRS, CDR2 YFSETQ. This CDR3 region has 16 residues. CDR3 sequence: CASSLEGTGDTGELFF. CDR3 bases: TGCGCCAGCAGCTTGGAAGGGACAGGGGACACCGGGGAGCTGTTTTTT.

V is TRBV4-1 and J is TRBJ1-4, with 8 positions matching TRBD1. CDR1 and CDR2 from the germline V gene are MGHRA and YSYEKL. The CDR3 runs to 19 residues. The V and J ends lost 3 bases and 3 bases, in that order; junction bases with no gene match: 15. CDR3 sequence reads: CASSQKAIGQGVSNEKLFF. Written as DNA, the CDR3 is TGCGCCAGCAGCCAGAAAGCGATAGGACAGGGTGTTTCTAATGAAAAACTGTTTTTT.

This chain links TRBV6-6 with TRBJ1-2; D is ambiguous. V lost 7 bases to trimming and J lost 0 bases, with 12 bases between them. There are 14 residues in the CDR3. Germline assignment: CDR1 MNHNY and CDR2 SVGAGI (reference sequence). The chain's CDR3 is CASTPNGANYGYTF. The CDR3 DNA follows: TGTGCCAGCACCCCGAACGGAGCTAACTATGGCTACACCTTC.

This clone was recorded a few times. The chain carries TRBV2 and TRBJ2-2; 7 bases line up with TRBD1. V was clipped by 2 bases and J by 4 bases; unmatched bases: 4. CDR3 size: 15 residues. CDR1 and CDR2 (germline): SNHLY, FYNNEI. The CDR3 DNA follows: TGTGCCAGCAGTGAAAGAACAGGGGTCACCGGGGAGCTGTTTTTT. As protein: CASSERTGVTGELFF. The variable domain in full, completed from reference TRBV2 and TRBJ2-2, reads EPEVTQTPSHQVTQMGQEVILRCVPISNHLYFYWYRQILGQKVEFLVSFYNNEISEKSEIFDDQFSVERPDGSNFTLKIRSTKLEDSAMYFCASSERTGVTGELFFGEGSRLTVL.

This chain joins TRBV5-1 and TRBJ2-1, with D tentatively TRBD1 (5 bases). The CDR3 is made up of 17 amino acids. Trimming pared 0 bases from V and 0 bases from J, leaving 13 bases between. Germline V gene sequence: CDR1 SGHRS, CDR2 YFSETQ. CDR3 in DNA: TGCGCCAGCAGCTTGGGGGGCGGAGCGAGCTCCTACAATGAGCAGTTCTTC. It specifies CASSLGGGASSYNEQFF.

The chain recombines TRBV5-1 with TRBJ2-3, with D unclear. V dropped 4 bases and J dropped 0 bases, with 9 bases sitting between them. The CDR3 runs to 14 residues. Per the germline V gene, CDR1 is SGHRS and CDR2 is YFSETQ. The CDR3 spells CASSLAVSTDTQYF. In DNA, the CDR3 is TGCGCCAGCAGCCTGGCGGTTAGCACAGATACGCAGTATTTT.

This clone has more than one count but fewer than ten. This chain links TRBV13 with TRBJ2-1; maybe TRBD2 (7 bases). Trimming removed 5 bases at V and 5 bases at J, with 19 bases between. The CDR3 has 16 residues. Looked up from germline, CDR1 is PRHDT and CDR2 is FYEKMQ (reference sequence). Here the CDR3 reads CASSPPGAGADNEQFF. The CDR3 region has the DNA TGTGCCAGCAGCCCCCCAGGGGCGGGAGCTGACAATGAGCAGTTCTTC.

V and J are TRBV10-3 and TRBJ2-1; D might be TRBD2 (6 bases). The germline CDR1 and CDR2 sequences are ENHRY and SYGVKD. Trimming shortened V by 7 bases and J by 9 bases, and 19 bases separated the two germline ends. The CDR3 has 14 amino acids. The CDR3 coding sequence is TGTGCCATCATGGACCGGGACTCCCACACTGAGCAGTTCTTC. This encodes CAIMDRDSHTEQFF.

The chain couples TRBV5-4 to TRBJ2-5; a weak D match, TRBD1 (6 bases). The CDR3 loop spans 15 amino acids. Trimming stripped 2 bases from V and 5 bases from J, with 16 bases between. The germline gives CDR1 SGHNT, CDR2 YYREEE (reference sequence). The CDR3 region is CASSLRLGQGETQYF. CDR3 bases: TGTGCCAGCAGCTTAAGGCTGGGACAAGGGGAGACCCAGTACTTC.

V usage is TRBV6-5 and J usage is TRBJ1-1; 10 nucleotides agree with TRBD1. Germline lookup yields CDR1 MNHEY and CDR2 SVGAGI. The CDR3 spans 14 residues. After removal of 6 bases from V and 7 bases from J, the junction contained 8 bases not matched to a gene. CDR3 DNA sequence: TGTGCCAGCAGACCACCGGGACAGGGGTTTGAAGCTTTCTTT. This translates into CASRPPGQGFEAFF.